These 23 T cell receptor beta chains share one sample of origin, sequenced in a study of T cell responses to AZD1222 COVID-19 vaccine. Generated by immunoSEQ multiplex PCR, the TCRdb table keeps only in-frame clones and is missing some. The sample contains fewer than 120,000 clones, 80% to 95% of which appear only once. Sequenced material: peripheral blood, taken 28 days after the second AZD1222 dose. Source of these receptors: an adult who received the AZD1222 COVID-19 vaccine.

V is TRBV5-1 and J is TRBJ1-1; possible D gene TRBD1, 5 bases. The V end was cut by 4 bases, the J end by 1 base, with 8 bases between. The CDR3 has 13 residues. CDR1 and CDR2 from the germline V gene are SGHRS and YFSETQ. The CDR3 sequence: CASSEQGNTEAFF. Here the CDR3 DNA reads TGCGCCAGCAGCGAGCAGGGGAACACTGAAGCTTTCTTT.

This rearrangement joins TRBV4-1 to TRBJ2-1; perhaps TRBD2 as D (6 bases). This CDR3 contains 18 residues. Germline CDR1 and CDR2: MGHRA and YSYEKL. Deletions cut 1 base from V and 3 bases from J, with 19 bases between. The CDR3 DNA reads TGCGCCAGCAGCCAAGCTCAGTCTTCGGGACTCCACTACAATGAGCAGTTCTTC. It codes for CASSQAQSSGLHYNEQFF.

The rearrangement uses TRBV15 and TRBJ2-7, with TRBD1 matching 10 bases. The CDR3 sequence is 15 residues long. Losses at the gene ends were 3 bases for V and 4 bases for J; bases not matched to a gene: 6. Looked up from germline, CDR1 is LNHNV and CDR2 is YYDKDF (reference sequence). This chain's CDR3 is CATSRGDRGTYEQYF. DNA of the CDR3: TGTGCCACCAGCAGGGGGGACAGGGGAACTTACGAGCAGTACTTC.

V usage is TRBV10-3 and J usage is TRBJ2-1, with D perhaps TRBD2 (7 bases). The CDR3 totals 13 residues. Trimming removed 4 bases at V and 6 bases at J, with 10 bases between. Germline CDR1 is ENHRY and CDR2 is SYGVKD. In DNA, the CDR3 is TGTGCCATCAGTGGGGGGGGCCTCAATGAGCAGTTCTTC. This encodes CAISGGGLNEQFF.

The chain's CDR3 is CASSRSGLYGYTF. The CDR3 DNA reads as TGTGCCAGCAGCCGGTCGGGCCTCTATGGCTACACCTTC. The rearrangement links TRBV11-2 to TRBJ1-2; D unclear. Looked up from germline, CDR1 is SGHAT and CDR2 is FQNNGV. This CDR3 has 13 amino acids. The ends were cut back, 5 bases at V and 4 bases at J, with 11 bases in the middle.

The V call is TRBV7-2, the J call TRBJ1-6; unclear D gene. Trimming stripped 9 bases from V and 10 bases from J, with 16 bases between. Germline CDR1 and CDR2: SGHTA and FQGNSA. CDR3 size: 13 residues. CDR3 region: CASALGAQSPLHF. DNA of the CDR3: TGTGCCAGTGCCCTCGGCGCCCAATCACCCCTCCACTTT.

V is TRBV6-2 or TRBV6-3 and J is TRBJ2-7; 7 bases fit TRBD1. This CDR3 has 18 amino acids. Trimming at V came to 6 bases and at J to 3 bases, leaving 20 bases not matched to a gene. Germline V lookup: CDR1 MNHEY, CDR2 SVGEGT. This CDR3 reads CASRPVLGPTGQNYEQYF. The CDR3 region has the DNA TGTGCCAGCAGGCCTGTACTAGGTCCAACGGGACAGAACTACGAGCAGTACTTC.

This rearrangement joins TRBV7-2 to TRBJ1-6; D not resolved. Germline V gene sequence: CDR1 SGHTA, CDR2 FQGNSA. Trimming took off 4 bases at V and 7 bases at J, with 11 bases between the two ends. The CDR3 has 14 residues. CDR3 region: CASSSQSLNSPLHF. In DNA, the CDR3 is TGTGCCAGCAGCTCACAGAGTCTCAATTCACCCCTCCACTTT.

The chain is built from TRBV6-5 and TRBJ1-2; no clear D gene. The CDR3 runs 15 residues. CDR1 and CDR2 from the germline V gene are MNHEY and SVGAGI. Trimming took 0 bases from V and 7 from J, leaving 15 bases between them. The CDR3 spells CASSYSRSNPTGYTF. CDR3 nucleotides: TGTGCCAGCAGTTACTCGAGGTCCAATCCGACTGGCTACACCTTC.

This clone appeared once. CDR3 protein: CASSSFGGGLYTQYF. The CDR3 DNA reads as TGTGCCAGCTCATCTTTCGGCGGGGGGTTATATACGCAGTATTTT. The chain combines TRBV18 with TRBJ2-3; 8 bases match TRBD2. Per the germline V gene, CDR1 is KGHSH and CDR2 is LQKENI. J gave up 7 bases and V 5 bases, and 11 bases lay outside the gene matches. CDR3 length: 15 amino acids.

The sample holds a few counts of this clone. The genes are TRBV6-4 and TRBJ1-2; the match to TRBD1 covers 8 bases. The V and J ends lost 0 bases and 6 bases, in that order; junction bases with no gene match: 9. This CDR3 is built from 16 residues. In germline, CDR1 is MRHNA, CDR2 SNTAGT. In DNA, the CDR3 is TGTGCCAGCAGTGACTCGCTTGGACAGGGCGTTAATGGCTACACCTTC. This translates into CASSDSLGQGVNGYTF.

The chain joins TRBV27 to TRBJ1-1; D may be TRBD1 (6 bases). Germline V gene sequence: CDR1 MNHEY, CDR2 SMNVEV (reference sequence). Trimming removed 5 bases at V and 6 bases at J, with 7 bases between. The CDR3 spans 11 residues. CDR3 residues: CASSEGAEAFF. The DNA of the CDR3 is TGTGCCAGCAGTGAGGGGGCTGAAGCTTTCTTT.

The chain joins TRBV6-2 or TRBV6-3 to TRBJ2-7; 12 nucleotides line up with TRBD1. Germline values: CDR1 MNHEY, CDR2 SVGEGT. This CDR3 has 17 residues. V lost 6 bases and J lost 2; bases outside the gene matches: 11. In DNA form, the CDR3 reads TGTGCCAGCAGCACAGGGACAGGGGGCTTTTTGACCTACGAGCAGTACTTC. This translates into CASSTGTGGFLTYEQYF.

V and J are TRBV3-1 (or the pseudogene TRBV3-2) and TRBJ2-1; D is possibly TRBD1 or TRBD2 (7 bases each). Trimming removed 3 bases from V and 6 bases from J, with 15 bases in between. The CDR3 runs to 15 residues. CDR1 is LGHDT and CDR2 is YNNKEL in the germline V gene (reference sequence). The CDR3 DNA is TGTGCCAGCAGCCAGCGGGGGACAGCAGCCAATGAGCAGTTCTTC. Amino acid sequence: CASSQRGTAANEQFF.

This chain connects TRBV4-2 to TRBJ2-3; D not resolved. This CDR3 is built from 15 residues. CDR1 and CDR2 from the germline V gene are LGHNA and YNFKEQ. Trimming took 1 base from V and 4 from J, leaving 12 bases between them. The CDR3 region has the DNA TGTGCCAGCAGCCAAGTTAGTCTTTTGGCAGATACGCAGTATTTT. Protein sequence: CASSQVSLLADTQYF.

The chain employs TRBV5-1 and TRBJ2-2; D is possibly TRBD1 (6 bases). From germline, CDR1 is SGHRS and CDR2 YFSETQ. V lost 4 bases and J 6 bases, leaving 19 bases between the germline ends. This CDR3 contains 16 residues. The chain's CDR3 is CASSPHRDIGSGELFF. The CDR3 bases are TGCGCCAGCAGCCCCCACAGGGATATCGGCTCCGGGGAGCTGTTTTTT.

V usage is TRBV2 and J usage is TRBJ1-4; weak D call: TRBD1 (6 bases). The germline CDR1 and CDR2 sequences are SNHLY and FYNNEI. This CDR3 comprises 14 residues. The V end lost 1 base, the J end lost 8 bases, and 11 bases lay between the germline ends. The CDR3 nucleotides read TGTGCCAGCAGTGAAGAGGGGGGATGGGAAAAACTGTTTTTT. Amino acids: CASSEEGGWEKLFF.

The chain uses TRBV7-8 and TRBJ2-3; D gene ambiguous. CDR3 length: 14 amino acids. Germline CDR1 SGHVS, CDR2 FQNEAQ. V lost 1 base to trimming and J lost 9 bases, with 14 bases between them. The CDR3 sequence: CASSLVVAQNTQYF. The DNA for the CDR3 is TGTGCCAGCAGCTTAGTAGTGGCTCAGAACACGCAGTATTTT. The variable domain in full, with the rest retrieved from reference TRBV7-8 and TRBJ2-3, is GAGVSQSPRYKVAKRGQDVALRCDPISGHVSLFWYQQALGQGPEFLTYFQNEAQLDKSGLPSDRFFAERPEGSVSTLKIQRTQQEDSAVYLCASSLVVAQNTQYFGPGTRLTVL.

CDR3 region: CASRFSGTPSPLHF. CDR3 sequence (DNA): TGTGCCAGCAGATTCTCCGGGACACCTTCACCCCTCCACTTT. The chain links TRBV28 to TRBJ1-6; D may be TRBD1 (6 bases). Germline assignment: CDR1 MDHEN and CDR2 SYDVKM. Trimming stripped 6 bases from V and 9 bases from J, with 15 bases between. The CDR3 has 14 amino acids.

The gene calls are TRBV18 and TRBJ2-7; D unclear. The CDR3 spans 13 residues. V was pared by 4 bases and J by 4 bases, with 11 bases between. Germline V gives CDR1 KGHSH, CDR2 LQKENI. CDR3 coding DNA: TGTGCCAGCTCACTGAACCGGCTGTACGAGCAGTACTTC. Protein: CASSLNRLYEQYF. The full variable domain, its missing parts supplied by reference TRBV18 and TRBJ2-7, is NAGVMQNPRHLVRRRGQEARLRCSPMKGHSHVYWYRQLPEEGLKFMVYLQKENIIDESGMPKERFSAEFPKEGPSILRIQQVVRGDSAAYFCASSLNRLYEQYFGPGTRLTVT.

V gene TRBV5-6 combines with J gene TRBJ1-2; TRBD1 matches 9 bases. V shed 1 base and J 10 bases; nucleotides not matched to a gene: 8. The CDR3 consists of 14 residues. Germline loops: CDR1 SGHDT, CDR2 YYEEEE. CDR3 loop: CASSLIGQGPNYTF. The CDR3 DNA reads TGTGCCAGCAGCTTGATAGGACAGGGGCCGAACTACACCTTC. Drawing the rest from reference TRBV5-6 and TRBJ1-2, the complete variable domain is DAGVTQSPTHLIKTRGQQVTLRCSPKSGHDTVSWYQQALGQGPQFIFQYYEEEERQRGNFPDRFSGHQFPNYSSELNVNALLLGDSALYLCASSLIGQGPNYTFGSGTRLTVV.

V gene TRBV2 combines with J gene TRBJ2-7; 8 bases align to TRBD2. The V segment lost 11 bases and the J segment 5 bases; nucleotides outside the gene matches: 8. The CDR3 totals 12 residues. The germline V gene encodes CDR1 SNHLY and CDR2 FYNNEI. The CDR3 protein is CAARLANNEQYF. The CDR3 region has the DNA TGTGCCGCTAGACTAGCGAACAACGAGCAGTACTTC.

This clone came up a few times. The chain combines TRBV23-1 with TRBJ1-6; D gene ambiguous. TRBV23-1 is treated as an ORF (open reading frame) with a function not yet certain. V was shortened by 4 bases and J by 0 bases, with 13 bases between the two germline ends. The CDR3 is 17 amino acids. CDR3 loop: CASSPKVLSSYNSPLHF. CDR3 DNA sequence: TGCGCCAGCAGTCCCAAGGTTCTCAGCTCCTATAATTCACCCCTCCACTTT.